A single sample is the source of the 7 T cell receptor beta chains below, sequenced in a study of T cell responses to AZD1222 COVID-19 vaccine. The data were produced by immunoSEQ multiplex PCR, yet TCRdb's version contains in-frame clones alone and is incomplete. The sample lists approximately 110,000 clones, 92% occurring once. Sequenced here: peripheral blood, sampled 28 days after the second AZD1222 dose. The receptors derive from an adult who received the AZD1222 COVID-19 vaccine.

This clone has just a few counts. The chain joins TRBV7-2 to TRBJ2-1; 11 bases fit TRBD2. V trimming: 5 bases; J trimming: 2 bases; junction bases outside the gene matches: 8. Germline CDR1 SGHTA, CDR2 FQGNSA. The CDR3 is 17 amino acids. This CDR3 reads CASSAGLAEIAYNEQFF. The CDR3 DNA is TGTGCCAGCAGCGCGGGACTAGCGGAAATAGCCTACAATGAGCAGTTCTTC.

This clone was counted once. This chain joins TRBV3-1 (or the pseudogene TRBV3-2) and TRBJ1-3; D is undetermined. V lost 6 bases, J lost 8 bases, and 14 bases lay in between. Germline V gene lookup returns CDR1 LGHDT and CDR2 YNNKEL (reference sequence). The CDR3 length is 13 residues. CDR3 nucleotide sequence: TGTGCCAGCAGTCGCCTCGGCCCCCACACCATATATTTT. Translating gives CASSRLGPHTIYF.

The chain carries TRBV18 and TRBJ1-5; 7 bases map to TRBD1. This CDR3 region has 15 residues. CDR1 is KGHSH and CDR2 is LQKENI in the germline V gene. The ends lost 6 bases at V and 7 bases at J; junction bases unmatched: 12. This chain's CDR3 is CASSQASGGLQPQHF. CDR3 nucleotides: TGTGCCAGCTCCCAAGCTTCAGGGGGATTGCAGCCCCAGCATTTT.

This chain joins TRBV7-2 and TRBJ2-1; TRBD1 or TRBD2 may be the D gene (5 bases each). The CDR3 sequence is 16 residues long. Per the germline V gene, CDR1 is SGHTA and CDR2 is FQGNSA. The V and J ends lost 6 bases and 1 base respectively, with 16 bases between them. The DNA of the CDR3 is TGTGCCAGCAGATTACTTGGGGACCTGTCCTACAATGAGCAGTTCTTC. Its translation is CASRLLGDLSYNEQFF.

The chain combines TRBV28 with TRBJ2-7; 11 nucleotides match TRBD1. Germline-derived CDR1 and CDR2 are MDHEN and SYDVKM. V was pared by 6 bases and J by 0 bases, with 7 bases of the junction left unmatched. CDR3 size: 16 residues. The CDR3, as DNA: TGTGCCAGCAGACCCCGGGACAGGGGGTCCTCCTACGAGCAGTACTTC. Protein: CASRPRDRGSSYEQYF.

The chain is built from TRBV2 and TRBJ1-6; 7 bases are shared with TRBD1. V dropped 6 bases and J dropped 1; count of bases not matched to a gene: 9. The CDR3 is 17 amino acids. Germline V gene sequence: CDR1 SNHLY, CDR2 FYNNEI. The CDR3 DNA is TGTGCCAGCAGCACAGACAGGGCCGGGTCCTATAATTCACCCCTCCACTTT. Its protein is CASSTDRAGSYNSPLHF.

The V call is TRBV7-2, the J call TRBJ2-1; 8 bases are shared with TRBD2. The CDR3 length is 15 residues. The germline V gene has CDR1 SGHTA and CDR2 FQGNSA. V dropped 5 bases and J dropped 5; count of bases not matched to a gene: 8. For the CDR3, the DNA is TGTGCCAGCAGCCTTTCCGGGGGGGAGAACAATGAGCAGTTCTTC. It yields the protein CASSLSGGENNEQFF.